This T cell receptor (beta chain) was retrieved from a study of cytomegalovirus exposure and HLA in healthy donors. Method: immunoSEQ multiplex PCR; TCRdb's copy keeps in-frame clones and lacks some. The sample records approximately 150,000 clones, 87% being singletons. Trimming removed 5 bases at V and 0 bases at J, with 11 bases between. CDR1 MNHEY and CDR2 SMNVEV come from the germline V gene (reference sequence). CDR3 size: 14 residues. The source material was PBMCs. This clonotype was obtained from a man aged 18-30 years in good health and CMV-seropositive. J is TRBJ2-7 and V is TRBV27; D is perhaps TRBD2 (6 bases). This CDR3 reads CASSPRDFSYEQYF. CDR3 DNA sequence: TGTGCCAGCAGTCCTCGGGACTTCTCCTACGAGCAGTACTTC.